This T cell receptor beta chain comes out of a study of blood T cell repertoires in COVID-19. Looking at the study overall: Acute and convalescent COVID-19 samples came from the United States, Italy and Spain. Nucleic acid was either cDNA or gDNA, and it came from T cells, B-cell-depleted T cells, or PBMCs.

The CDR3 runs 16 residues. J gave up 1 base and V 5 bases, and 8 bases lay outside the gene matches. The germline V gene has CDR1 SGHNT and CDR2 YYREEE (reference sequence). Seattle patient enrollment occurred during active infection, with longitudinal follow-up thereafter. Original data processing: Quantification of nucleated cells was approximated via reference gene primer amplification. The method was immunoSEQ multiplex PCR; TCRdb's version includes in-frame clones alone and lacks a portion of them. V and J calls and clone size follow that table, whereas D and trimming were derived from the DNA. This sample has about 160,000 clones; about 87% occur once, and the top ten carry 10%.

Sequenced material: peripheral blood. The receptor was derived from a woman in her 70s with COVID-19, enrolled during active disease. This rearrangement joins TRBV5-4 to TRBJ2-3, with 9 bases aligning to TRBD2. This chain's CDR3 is CASSPRVAGGTDTQYF. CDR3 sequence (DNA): TGTGCCAGCAGTCCTCGGGTAGCGGGGGGCACAGATACGCAGTATTTT.